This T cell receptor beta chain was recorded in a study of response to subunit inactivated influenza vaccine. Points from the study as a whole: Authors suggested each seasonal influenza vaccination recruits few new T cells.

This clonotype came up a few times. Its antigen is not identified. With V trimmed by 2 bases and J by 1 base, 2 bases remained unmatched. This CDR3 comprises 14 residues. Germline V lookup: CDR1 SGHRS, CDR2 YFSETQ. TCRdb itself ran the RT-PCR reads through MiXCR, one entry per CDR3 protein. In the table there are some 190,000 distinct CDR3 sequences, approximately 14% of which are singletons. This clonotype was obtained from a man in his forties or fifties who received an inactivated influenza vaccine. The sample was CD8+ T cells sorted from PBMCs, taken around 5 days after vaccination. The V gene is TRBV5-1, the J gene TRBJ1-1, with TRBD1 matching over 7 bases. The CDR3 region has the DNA TGCGCCAGCAGCTTCCGACAGGGGAACACTGAAGCTTTCTTT. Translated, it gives CASSFRQGNTEAFF. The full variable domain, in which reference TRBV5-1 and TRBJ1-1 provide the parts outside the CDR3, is KAGVTQTPRYLIKTRGQQVTLSCSPISGHRSVSWYQQTPGQGLQFLFEYFSETQRNKGNFPGRFSGRQFSNSRSEMNVSTLELGDSALYLCASSFRQGNTEAFFGQGTRLTVV.